This T cell receptor beta chain emerged from a study of blood T cell repertoires in COVID-19. For the study at large: Samples came from the United States, Italy and Spain, spanning acute and convalescent COVID-19. PBMCs, B-cell-depleted T cells, or T cells provided the cDNA or gDNA that made up the material.

Original handling: Estimation of nucleated cell counts relied on the amplification of reference gene primers. Some clones are missing from TCRdb's copy, which holds only in-frame ones; the method was immunoSEQ multiplex PCR. For V, J and clone size, that table is used; D and trimming come from the DNA. The data contain roughly 80,000 clones, about nine tenths of them seen just once; the ten biggest clones take up about a sixth. CDR3 length: 16 amino acids. Germline assignment: CDR1 LNHDA and CDR2 SQIVND (reference sequence). The ends lost 5 bases at V and 0 bases at J; junction bases unmatched: 7. The sample taken for sequencing was peripheral blood. The source is a woman aged 80 or older with active or convalescent COVID-19. The gene calls are TRBV19 and TRBJ1-2, with TRBD1 identical over 9 bases. Written as DNA, the CDR3 is TGTGCCAGTAGTCCGGGACAGGGAATAACTAACTATGGCTACACCTTC. The encoded protein is CASSPGQGITNYGYTF.